This T cell receptor beta chain was sequenced for a study of shared clonotypes between healthy human individuals. The wider study: Aged between 18 and 49, the donors were two women and three men.

TCRdb's copy holds only in-frame clones and misses some; the assay was immunoSEQ multiplex PCR. The sample shows more than 400,000 clones, 65% to 85% of them seen only once. CDR1 is MGHRA and CDR2 is YSYEKL in the germline V gene. V trimming: 2 bases; J trimming: 4 bases; junction bases outside the gene matches: 6. The CDR3 has 18 residues. This TCR came from a woman aged 40-49 years in good health. Some clones in this sample may be carry-over from other donors' samples. The J gene is TRBJ2-6, the V gene TRBV4-1; 12 nucleotides align to TRBD1. Specimen: PBMCs. The CDR3 coding sequence is TGCGCCAGCAGCCAACTGGGACAGGGGGCGCGGGGGGCCAACGTCCTGACTTTC. Its protein is CASSQLGQGARGANVLTF.